This is a list of T cell receptor beta chains from one sample in a study of shared clonotypes between healthy human individuals. The method was immunoSEQ multiplex PCR; TCRdb's version includes in-frame clones alone and lacks a portion of them. The sample includes 2 million to 2.5 million clones, about 94% seen only once; the top ten take about 0.13%. The specimen sequenced was naive CD4+ T cells sorted from blood. These receptors were obtained from a man between 18 and 29 years old in good health. CDR3s include the opening cysteine and the closing phenylalanine or tryptophan. D genes are given only for firm matches. Size is stated for part of the rows, as once, few or many counts, or as a class when the clone is expanded.

V	D	size	J	CDR3	DNA
TRBV18	TRBD2	NA	TRBJ2-5	CASSPPNSGGAGETQYF	TGTGCCAGCTCACCACCAAATAGCGGGGGGGCCGGAGAGACCCAGTACTTC
TRBV18	TRBD2	NA	TRBJ2-3	CASSPLAGVGGDTQYF	TGTGCCAGCTCCCCTTTAGCGGGAGTTGGGGGAGATACGCAGTATTTT
TRBV6-5	NA	NA	TRBJ2-7	CASSYSSALGAYEQYF	TGTGCCAGCAGTTACTCGTCGGCCCTGGGAGCCTACGAGCAGTACTTC
TRBV5-1	NA	NA	TRBJ2-7	CATSGGAGQYF	TGCGCCACCTCGGGGGGCGCGGGGCAGTACTTC
TRBV7-2	NA	NA	TRBJ1-6	CASSLVGRPLHF	TGTGCCAGCAGCTTAGTGGGGAGACCCCTCCACTTT
TRBV7-9	NA	NA	TRBJ2-5	CASRPVDRQETQYF	TGTGCCAGCAGACCTGTTGACAGACAAGAGACCCAGTACTTC
TRBV4-2	TRBD1	NA	TRBJ2-5	CASSQLGDRGGETQYF	TGTGCCAGCAGCCAATTGGGGGACAGGGGTGGGGAGACCCAGTACTTC
TRBV25-1	NA	NA	TRBJ2-3	CASSDPYTQYF	TGTGCCAGCAGTGATCCATATACGCAGTATTTT
TRBV6-1	NA	NA	TRBJ1-2	CASSEARKGYGYTF	TGTGCCAGCAGTGAAGCTCGGAAAGGCTATGGCTACACCTTC
TRBV30	TRBD2	NA	TRBJ2-2	CAWSGTPTSGISGELFF	TGTGCCTGGAGTGGGACCCCAACTAGCGGGATTAGCGGGGAGCTGTTTTTT
TRBV5-1	TRBD2	NA	TRBJ2-3	CASSLYGGGADTQYF	TGCGCCAGCAGCTTGTATGGCGGGGGGGCAGATACGCAGTATTTT
TRBV28	NA	NA	TRBJ2-3	CASTRNSGTDTQYF	TGTGCCAGCACCCGCAACTCGGGGACTGATACGCAGTATTTT
TRBV11-2	TRBD1	NA	TRBJ1-1	CASSTRTGNTEAFF	TGTGCCAGCAGCACCCGGACAGGGAACACTGAAGCTTTCTTT
TRBV19	TRBD1	NA	TRBJ1-5	CASSIRGQLGNQPQHF	TGTGCCAGTAGTATCAGGGGGCAATTGGGCAATCAGCCCCAGCATTTT
TRBV11-1	NA	NA	TRBJ1-6	CANRPGPRSSYNSPLHF	TGTGCCAATAGACCGGGACCGAGGAGCTCCTATAATTCACCCCTCCACTTT
TRBV11-2	NA	NA	TRBJ2-7	CASSLGDGRGREQYF	TGTGCCAGCAGCTTAGGGGACGGAAGAGGACGCGAGCAGTACTTC
TRBV25-1	NA	NA	TRBJ1-2	CASSEAGGRHGYTF	TGTGCCAGCAGTGAGGCGGGGGGCAGGCATGGCTACACCTTC
TRBV4-1	TRBD2	NA	TRBJ2-7	CASSVSGTSGAQISYEQYF	TGCGCCAGCAGCGTATCCGGGACTAGCGGGGCCCAGATCTCCTACGAGCAGTACTTC
TRBV28	NA	NA	TRBJ1-1	CASSLSSEAFF	TGTGCCAGCAGTTTATCCTCAGAAGCTTTCTTT
TRBV30	NA	NA	TRBJ1-2	CAWIRGIGYTF	TGTGCCTGGATCCGCGGGATTGGCTACACCTTC
TRBV29-1	NA	NA	TRBJ2-5	CSVQGGETQYF	TGCAGCGTCCAGGGTGGGGAGACCCAGTACTTC
TRBV5-1	NA	NA	TRBJ2-7	CASSLNGRGYEQYF	TGCGCCAGCAGCTTGAACGGGAGAGGCTACGAGCAGTACTTC
TRBV5-1	NA	NA	TRBJ1-1	CASSSSWGAVNTEAFF	TGCGCCAGCAGCTCGTCCTGGGGGGCGGTGAACACTGAAGCTTTCTTT
TRBV6-5	TRBD2	NA	TRBJ2-1	CASSYRAGGRYNEQFF	TGTGCCAGCAGTTACAGGGCGGGAGGCCGCTACAATGAGCAGTTCTTC
TRBV30	NA	NA	TRBJ2-1	CAWSVQMGSYNEQFF	TGTGCCTGGAGTGTACAGATGGGGTCCTACAATGAGCAGTTCTTC
TRBV5-5	NA	NA	TRBJ1-1	CASSLSRWNTEAFF	TGTGCCAGCAGCTTGAGTCGGTGGAACACTGAAGCTTTCTTT
TRBV11-2	NA	NA	TRBJ1-6	CASSLDLGRNSPLHF	TGTGCCAGCAGCTTAGATCTGGGGCGCAATTCACCCCTCCACTTT
TRBV6-5	NA	NA	TRBJ1-1	CASSKGGRTEAFF	TGTGCCAGCTCAAAGGGGGGAAGGACTGAAGCTTTCTTT
TRBV7-9	NA	NA	TRBJ2-1	CASSPDSNEQFF	TGTGCCAGCAGCCCGGACAGCAATGAGCAGTTCTTC
TRBV5-6	NA	NA	TRBJ2-2	CASSFRKHTNTGELFF	TGTGCCAGCAGCTTTAGGAAGCACACGAACACCGGGGAGCTGTTTTTT
TRBV6-6	NA	once	TRBJ1-2	CASRTDRPGANYGYTF	TGTGCCAGCAGGACCGACCGGCCAGGGGCGAACTATGGCTACACCTTC
TRBV5-1	TRBD2	NA	TRBJ2-3	CASSTLAGGSTDTQYF	TGCGCCAGCAGCACCCTAGCGGGGGGCTCCACAGATACGCAGTATTTT
TRBV30	TRBD1	NA	TRBJ1-5	CAWSVGQGGNQPQHF	TGTGCCTGGAGTGTTGGGCAGGGGGGCAATCAGCCCCAGCATTTT